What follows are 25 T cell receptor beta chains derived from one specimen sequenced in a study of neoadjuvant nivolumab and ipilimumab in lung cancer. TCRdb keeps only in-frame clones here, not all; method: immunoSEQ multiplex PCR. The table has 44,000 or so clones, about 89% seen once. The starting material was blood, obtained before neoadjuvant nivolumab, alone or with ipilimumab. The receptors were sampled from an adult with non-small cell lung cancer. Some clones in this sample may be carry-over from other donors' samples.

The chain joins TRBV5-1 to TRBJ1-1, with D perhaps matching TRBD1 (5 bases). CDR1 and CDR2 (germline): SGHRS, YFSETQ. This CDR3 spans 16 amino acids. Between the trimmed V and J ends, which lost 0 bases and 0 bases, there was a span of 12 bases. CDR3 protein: CASSLGPLGVNTEAFF. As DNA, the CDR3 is TGCGCCAGCAGCTTGGGACCACTGGGGGTGAACACTGAAGCTTTCTTT. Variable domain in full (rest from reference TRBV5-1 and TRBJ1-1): KAGVTQTPRYLIKTRGQQVTLSCSPISGHRSVSWYQQTPGQGLQFLFEYFSETQRNKGNFPGRFSGRQFSNSRSEMNVSTLELGDSALYLCASSLGPLGVNTEAFFGQGTRLTVV.

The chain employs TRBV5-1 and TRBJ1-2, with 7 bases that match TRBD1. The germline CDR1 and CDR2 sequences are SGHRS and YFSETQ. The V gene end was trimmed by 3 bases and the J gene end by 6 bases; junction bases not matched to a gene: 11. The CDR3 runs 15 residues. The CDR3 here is CASSSQPGGGDGYTF. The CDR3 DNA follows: TGCGCCAGCAGCTCCCAACCAGGGGGTGGAGATGGCTACACCTTC.

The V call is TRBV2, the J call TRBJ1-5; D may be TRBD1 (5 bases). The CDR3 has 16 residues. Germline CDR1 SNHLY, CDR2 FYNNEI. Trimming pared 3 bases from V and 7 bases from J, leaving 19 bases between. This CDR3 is CASSDGLRGVLQPQHF. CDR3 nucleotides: TGTGCCAGCAGTGACGGACTGAGGGGAGTGTTACAGCCCCAGCATTTT.

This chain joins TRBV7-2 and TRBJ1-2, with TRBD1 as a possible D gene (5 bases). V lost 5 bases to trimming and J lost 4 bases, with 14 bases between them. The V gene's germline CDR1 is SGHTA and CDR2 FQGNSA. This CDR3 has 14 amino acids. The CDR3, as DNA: TGTGCCAGCAGCCCATTAACAGGTTCCTATGGCTACACCTTC. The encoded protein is CASSPLTGSYGYTF.

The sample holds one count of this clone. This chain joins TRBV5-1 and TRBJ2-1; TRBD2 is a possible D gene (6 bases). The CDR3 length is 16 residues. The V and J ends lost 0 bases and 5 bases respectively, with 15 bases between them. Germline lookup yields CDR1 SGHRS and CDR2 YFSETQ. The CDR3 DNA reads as TGCGCCAGCAGCTTGGCCACCCAGCGGGCAGACAATGAGCAGTTCTTC. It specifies CASSLATQRADNEQFF.

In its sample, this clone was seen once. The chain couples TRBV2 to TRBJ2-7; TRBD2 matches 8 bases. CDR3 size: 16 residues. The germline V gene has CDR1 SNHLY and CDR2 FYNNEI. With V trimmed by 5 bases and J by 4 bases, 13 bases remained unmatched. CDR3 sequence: CASSTLLLAAQYEQYF. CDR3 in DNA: TGTGCCAGCAGTACCCTTTTACTAGCGGCCCAGTACGAGCAGTACTTC.

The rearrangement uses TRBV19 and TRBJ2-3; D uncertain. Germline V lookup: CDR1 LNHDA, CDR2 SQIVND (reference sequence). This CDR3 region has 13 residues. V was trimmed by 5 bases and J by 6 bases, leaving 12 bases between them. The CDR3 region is CASSSLPGDTQYF. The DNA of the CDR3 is TGTGCCAGTAGTTCCCTGCCCGGGGATACGCAGTATTTT.

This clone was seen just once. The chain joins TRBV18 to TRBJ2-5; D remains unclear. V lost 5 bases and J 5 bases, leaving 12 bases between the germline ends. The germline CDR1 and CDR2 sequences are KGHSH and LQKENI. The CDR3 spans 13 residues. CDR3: CASSMRARETQYF. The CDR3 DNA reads TGTGCCAGCTCAATGAGAGCACGGGAGACCCAGTACTTC.

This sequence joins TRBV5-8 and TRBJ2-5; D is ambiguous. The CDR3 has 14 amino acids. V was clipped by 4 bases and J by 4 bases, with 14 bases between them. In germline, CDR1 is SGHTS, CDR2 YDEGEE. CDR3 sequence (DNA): TGTGCCAGCAGCCCCAGAGCAGTAGCAGAGACCCAGTACTTC. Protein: CASSPRAVAETQYF.

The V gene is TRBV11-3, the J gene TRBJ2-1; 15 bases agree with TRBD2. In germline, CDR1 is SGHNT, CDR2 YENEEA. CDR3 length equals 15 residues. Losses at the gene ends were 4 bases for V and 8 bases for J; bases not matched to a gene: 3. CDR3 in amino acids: CASSSGLAGGDEQFF. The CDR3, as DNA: TGTGCCAGCAGCTCGGGACTAGCGGGGGGAGATGAGCAGTTCTTC. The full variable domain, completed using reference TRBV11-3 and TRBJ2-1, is EAGVVQSPRYKIIEKKQPVAFWCNPISGHNTLYWYLQNLGQGPELLIRYENEEAVDDSQLPKDRFSAERLKGVDSTLKIQPAELGDSAVYLCASSSGLAGGDEQFFGPGTRLTVL.

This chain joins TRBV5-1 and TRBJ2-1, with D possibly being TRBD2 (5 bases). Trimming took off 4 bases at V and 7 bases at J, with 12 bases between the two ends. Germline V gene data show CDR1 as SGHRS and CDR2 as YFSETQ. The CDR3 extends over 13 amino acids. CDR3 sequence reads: CASSPDLRNEQFF. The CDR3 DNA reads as TGCGCCAGCAGCCCGGACTTGAGGAATGAGCAGTTCTTC.

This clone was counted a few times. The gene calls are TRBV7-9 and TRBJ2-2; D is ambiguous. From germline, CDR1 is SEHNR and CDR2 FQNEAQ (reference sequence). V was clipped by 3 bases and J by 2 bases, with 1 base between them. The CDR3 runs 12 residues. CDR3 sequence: CASSFNTGELFF. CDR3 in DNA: TGTGCCAGCAGCTTTAACACCGGGGAGCTGTTTTTT.

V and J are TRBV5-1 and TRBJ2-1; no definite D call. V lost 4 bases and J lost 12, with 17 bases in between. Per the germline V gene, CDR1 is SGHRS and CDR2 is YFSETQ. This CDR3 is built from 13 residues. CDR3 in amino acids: CASSPAFSQGQFF. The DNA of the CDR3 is TGCGCCAGCAGCCCCGCATTCAGCCAAGGGCAGTTCTTC.

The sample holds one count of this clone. The CDR3 protein is CASSHRETQYF. CDR3 coding DNA: TGTGCCAGCAGCCACCGTGAGACCCAGTACTTC. The chain has TRBV7-9 and TRBJ2-5, with no clear D. The germline V and J ends were trimmed by 5 bases and 5 bases, with 6 bases remaining between them. This CDR3 region has 11 residues. The germline V gene encodes CDR1 SEHNR and CDR2 FQNEAQ (reference sequence).

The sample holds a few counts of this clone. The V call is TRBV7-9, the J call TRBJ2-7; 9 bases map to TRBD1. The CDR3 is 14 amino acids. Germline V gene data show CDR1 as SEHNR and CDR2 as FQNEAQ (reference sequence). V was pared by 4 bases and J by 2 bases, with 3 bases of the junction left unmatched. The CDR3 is CASSSDRGTYEQYF. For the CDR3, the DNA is TGTGCCAGCAGCTCCGACAGGGGGACCTACGAGCAGTACTTC.

Here the CDR3 reads CASSVVGSSGANVLTF. The CDR3 DNA is TGTGCCAGCAGTGTAGTGGGATCCTCTGGGGCCAACGTCCTGACTTTC. This sequence joins TRBV6-4 and TRBJ2-6; D is unclear. The CDR3 contains 16 residues. The germline V gene has CDR1 MRHNA and CDR2 SNTAGT. V gave up 4 bases and J gave up 0 bases, with 10 bases separating them.

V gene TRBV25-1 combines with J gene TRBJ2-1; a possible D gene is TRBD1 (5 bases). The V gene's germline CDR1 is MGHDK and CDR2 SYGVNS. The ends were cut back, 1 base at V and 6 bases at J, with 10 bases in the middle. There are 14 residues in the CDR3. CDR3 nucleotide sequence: TGTGCCAGCAGTGAATTCCGACAGCGCAATGAGCAGTTCTTC. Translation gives CASSEFRQRNEQFF.

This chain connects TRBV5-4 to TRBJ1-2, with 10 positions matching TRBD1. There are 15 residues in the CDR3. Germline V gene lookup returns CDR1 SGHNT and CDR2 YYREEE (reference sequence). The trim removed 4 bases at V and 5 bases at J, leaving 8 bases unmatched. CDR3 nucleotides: TGTGCCAGCAGCCCGAGGGACAGGGGTGGATATGGCTACACCTTC. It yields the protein CASSPRDRGGYGYTF.

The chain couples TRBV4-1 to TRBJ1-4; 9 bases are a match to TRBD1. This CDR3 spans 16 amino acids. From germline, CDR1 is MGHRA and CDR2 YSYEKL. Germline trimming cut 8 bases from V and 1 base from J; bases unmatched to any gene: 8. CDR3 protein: CASSHRGLRTNEKLFF. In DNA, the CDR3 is TGCGCCAGCTCCCACAGGGGGCTAAGAACTAATGAAAAACTGTTTTTT.

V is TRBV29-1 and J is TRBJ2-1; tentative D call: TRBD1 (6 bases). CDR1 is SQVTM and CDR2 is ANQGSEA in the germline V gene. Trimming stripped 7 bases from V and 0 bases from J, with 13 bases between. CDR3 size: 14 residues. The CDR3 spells CSASRGSSYNEQFF. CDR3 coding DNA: TGCAGCGCGTCGAGGGGGAGCTCCTACAATGAGCAGTTCTTC.

CDR3 nucleotides: TGTGCCAGCAGCACAGGAGGGCTCGGGGCAGATACGCAGTATTTT. Translation: CASSTGGLGADTQYF. The chain joins TRBV7-9 to TRBJ2-3, with D possibly being TRBD2 (6 bases). V lost 5 bases and J 4 bases, leaving 16 bases between the germline ends. The length of the CDR3 is 15 residues. Germline CDR1 SEHNR, CDR2 FQNEAQ (reference sequence). The entire variable domain, with the rest obtained from reference TRBV7-9 and TRBJ2-3, is as follows: DTGVSQNPRHKITKRGQNVTFRCDPISEHNRLYWYRQTLGQGPEFLTYFQNEAQLEKSRLLSDRFSAERPKGSFSTLEIQRTEQGDSAMYLCASSTGGLGADTQYFGPGTRLTVL.

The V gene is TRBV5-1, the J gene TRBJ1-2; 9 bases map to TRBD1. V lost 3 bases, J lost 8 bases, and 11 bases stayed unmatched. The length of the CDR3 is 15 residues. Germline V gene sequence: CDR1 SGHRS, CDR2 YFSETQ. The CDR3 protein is CASSSPGQGQSGYTF. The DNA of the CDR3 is TGCGCCAGCAGCTCACCGGGACAGGGTCAATCCGGCTACACCTTC.

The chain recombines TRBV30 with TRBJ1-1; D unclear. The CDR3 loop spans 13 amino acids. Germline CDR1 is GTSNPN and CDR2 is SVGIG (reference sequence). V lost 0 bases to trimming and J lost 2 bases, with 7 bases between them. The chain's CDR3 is CAWSVGPNTEAFF. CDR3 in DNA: TGTGCCTGGAGTGTTGGCCCTAACACTGAAGCTTTCTTT.

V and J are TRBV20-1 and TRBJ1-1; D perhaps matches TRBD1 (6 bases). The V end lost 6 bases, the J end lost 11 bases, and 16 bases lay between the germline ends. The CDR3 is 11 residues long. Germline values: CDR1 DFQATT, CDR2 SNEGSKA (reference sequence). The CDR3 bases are TGCAGTGCCAGCAGGGGTCCGAGTGCTTTCTTT. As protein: CSASRGPSAFF.

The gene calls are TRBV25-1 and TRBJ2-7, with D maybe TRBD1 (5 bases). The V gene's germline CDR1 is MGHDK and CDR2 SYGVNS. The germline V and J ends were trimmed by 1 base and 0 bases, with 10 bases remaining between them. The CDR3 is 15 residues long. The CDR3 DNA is TGTGCCAGCAGTGAATCCGGAACAGGCTCCTACGAGCAGTACTTC. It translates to CASSESGTGSYEQYF.